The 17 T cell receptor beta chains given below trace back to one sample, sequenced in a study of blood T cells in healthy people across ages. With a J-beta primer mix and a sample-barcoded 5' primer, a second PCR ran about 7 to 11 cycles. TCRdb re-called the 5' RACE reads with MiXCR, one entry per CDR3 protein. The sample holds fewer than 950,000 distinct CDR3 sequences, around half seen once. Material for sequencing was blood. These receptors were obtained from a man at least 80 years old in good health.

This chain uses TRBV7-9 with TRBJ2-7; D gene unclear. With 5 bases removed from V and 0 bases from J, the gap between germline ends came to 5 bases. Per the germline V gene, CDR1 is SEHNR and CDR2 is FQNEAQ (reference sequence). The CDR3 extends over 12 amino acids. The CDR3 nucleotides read TGTGCCAGCAGCCACGACTCCTACGAGCAGTACTTC. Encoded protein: CASSHDSYEQYF.

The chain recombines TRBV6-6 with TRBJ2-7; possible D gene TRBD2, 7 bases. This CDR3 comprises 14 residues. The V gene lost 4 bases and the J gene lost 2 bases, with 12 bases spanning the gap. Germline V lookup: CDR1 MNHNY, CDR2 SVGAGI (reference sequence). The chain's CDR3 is CASSSKRDTYEQYF. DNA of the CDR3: TGTGCCAGCAGTTCTAAGCGGGACACCTACGAGCAGTACTTC.

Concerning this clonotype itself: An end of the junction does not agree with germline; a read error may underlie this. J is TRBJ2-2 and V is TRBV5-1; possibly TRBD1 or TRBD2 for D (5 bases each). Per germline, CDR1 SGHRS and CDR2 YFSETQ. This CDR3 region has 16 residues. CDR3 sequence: CASSLVSGTDTGELFF. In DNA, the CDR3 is TGCGCCAGCAGTTTGGTTTCAGGGACGGACACCGGGGAGCTGTTTTTT.

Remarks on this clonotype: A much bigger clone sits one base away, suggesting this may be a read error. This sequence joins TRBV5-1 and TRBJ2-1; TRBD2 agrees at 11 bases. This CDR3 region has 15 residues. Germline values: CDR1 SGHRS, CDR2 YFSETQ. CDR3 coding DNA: TGCGCCAGCAGCTCCGGACTAGCGGGTTACAATGAGCGGTTCTTC. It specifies CASSSGLAGYNERFF.

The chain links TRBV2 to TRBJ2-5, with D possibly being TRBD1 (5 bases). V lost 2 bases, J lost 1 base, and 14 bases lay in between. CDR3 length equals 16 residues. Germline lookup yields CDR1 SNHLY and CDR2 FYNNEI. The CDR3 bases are TGTGCCAGCAGTGAAAATCTCGGCAGGGCCCAAGAGACCCAGTACTTC. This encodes CASSENLGRAQETQYF. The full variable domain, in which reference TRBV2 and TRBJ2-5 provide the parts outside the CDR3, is EPEVTQTPSHQVTQMGQEVILRCVPISNHLYFYWYRQILGQKVEFLVSFYNNEISEKSEIFDDQFSVERPDGSNFTLKIRSTKLEDSAMYFCASSENLGRAQETQYFGPGTRLLVL.

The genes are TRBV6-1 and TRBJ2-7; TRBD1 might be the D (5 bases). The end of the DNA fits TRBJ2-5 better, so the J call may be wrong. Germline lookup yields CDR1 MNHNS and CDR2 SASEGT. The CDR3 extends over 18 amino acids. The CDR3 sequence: CASSEVRQKLILQETQYF. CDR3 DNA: TGTGCCAGCAGTGAAGTTCGACAGAAACTTATCTTACAAGAGACCCAGTACTTC.

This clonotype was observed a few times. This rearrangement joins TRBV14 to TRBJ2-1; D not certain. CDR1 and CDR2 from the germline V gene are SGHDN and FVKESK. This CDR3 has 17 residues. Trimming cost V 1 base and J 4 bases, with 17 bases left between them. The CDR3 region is CASSQVDTTVRYNEQFF. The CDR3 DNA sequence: TGTGCCAGCAGCCAAGTAGATACGACCGTACGATACAATGAGCAGTTCTTC.

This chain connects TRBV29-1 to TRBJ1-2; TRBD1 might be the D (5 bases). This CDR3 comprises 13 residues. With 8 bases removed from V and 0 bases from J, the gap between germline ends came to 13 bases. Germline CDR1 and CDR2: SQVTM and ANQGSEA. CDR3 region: CSTGEGSNYGYTF. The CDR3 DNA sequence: TGCAGCACGGGGGAGGGATCTAACTATGGCTACACCTTC.

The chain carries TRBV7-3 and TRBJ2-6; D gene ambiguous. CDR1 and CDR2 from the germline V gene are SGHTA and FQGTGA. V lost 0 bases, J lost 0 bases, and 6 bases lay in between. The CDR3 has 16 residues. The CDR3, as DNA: TGTGCCAGCAGCTTAACCCTAACCTCTGGGGCCAACGTCCTGACTTTC. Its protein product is CASSLTLTSGANVLTF.

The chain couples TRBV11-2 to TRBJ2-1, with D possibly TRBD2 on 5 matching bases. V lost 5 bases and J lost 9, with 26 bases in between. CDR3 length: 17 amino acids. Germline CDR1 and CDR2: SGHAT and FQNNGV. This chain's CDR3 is CASSPSARRTLEGEQFF. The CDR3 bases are TGTGCCAGCAGCCCCTCCGCTAGGCGGACCCTTGAGGGTGAGCAGTTCTTC.

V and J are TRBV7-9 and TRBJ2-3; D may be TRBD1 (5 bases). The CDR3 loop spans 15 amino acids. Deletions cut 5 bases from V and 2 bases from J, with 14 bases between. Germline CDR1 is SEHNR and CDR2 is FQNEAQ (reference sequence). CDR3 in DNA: TGTGCCAGCAGCCGGCAGGGTCCTATCACAGATACGCAGTATTTT. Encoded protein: CASSRQGPITDTQYF.

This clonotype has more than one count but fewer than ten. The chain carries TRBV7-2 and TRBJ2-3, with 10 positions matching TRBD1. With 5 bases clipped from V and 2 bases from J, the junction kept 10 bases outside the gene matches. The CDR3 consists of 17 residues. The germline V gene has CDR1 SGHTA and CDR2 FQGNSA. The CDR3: CASSRRQGAVLTDTQYF. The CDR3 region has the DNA TGTGCCAGCAGCAGGCGACAGGGGGCCGTTCTCACAGATACGCAGTATTTT.

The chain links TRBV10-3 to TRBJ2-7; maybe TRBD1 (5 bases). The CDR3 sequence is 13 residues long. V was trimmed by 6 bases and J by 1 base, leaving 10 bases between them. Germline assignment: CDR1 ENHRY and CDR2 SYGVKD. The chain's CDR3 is CAIRRTGSYEQYF. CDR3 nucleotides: TGTGCCATCAGAAGAACAGGATCCTACGAGCAGTACTTC.

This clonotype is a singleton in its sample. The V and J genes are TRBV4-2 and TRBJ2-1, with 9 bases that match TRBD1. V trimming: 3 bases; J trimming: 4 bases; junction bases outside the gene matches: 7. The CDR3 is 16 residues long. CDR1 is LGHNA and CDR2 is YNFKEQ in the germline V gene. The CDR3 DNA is TGTGCCAGCAGCCAGGAGAGACAGGGGGAGTACAATGAGCAGTTCTTC. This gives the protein CASSQERQGEYNEQFF.

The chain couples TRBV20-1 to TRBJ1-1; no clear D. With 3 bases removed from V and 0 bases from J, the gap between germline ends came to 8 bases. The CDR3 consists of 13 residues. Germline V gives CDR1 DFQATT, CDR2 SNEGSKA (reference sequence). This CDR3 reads CSARQEMNTEAFF. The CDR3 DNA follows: TGCAGTGCTAGGCAGGAGATGAACACTGAAGCTTTCTTT.

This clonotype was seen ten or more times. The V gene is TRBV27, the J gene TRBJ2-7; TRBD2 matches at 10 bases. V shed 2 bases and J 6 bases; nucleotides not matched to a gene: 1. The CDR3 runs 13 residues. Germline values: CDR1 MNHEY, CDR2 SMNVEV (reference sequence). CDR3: CASSLLAGVEQYF. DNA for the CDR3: TGTGCCAGCAGTTTACTAGCGGGAGTCGAGCAGTACTTC.

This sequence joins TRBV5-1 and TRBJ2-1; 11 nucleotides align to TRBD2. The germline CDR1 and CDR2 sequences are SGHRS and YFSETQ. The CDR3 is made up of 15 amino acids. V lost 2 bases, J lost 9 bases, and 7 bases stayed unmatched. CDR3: CASSFTSGGFGEQFF. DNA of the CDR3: TGCGCCAGCAGCTTTACTAGCGGGGGTTTTGGTGAGCAGTTCTTC.